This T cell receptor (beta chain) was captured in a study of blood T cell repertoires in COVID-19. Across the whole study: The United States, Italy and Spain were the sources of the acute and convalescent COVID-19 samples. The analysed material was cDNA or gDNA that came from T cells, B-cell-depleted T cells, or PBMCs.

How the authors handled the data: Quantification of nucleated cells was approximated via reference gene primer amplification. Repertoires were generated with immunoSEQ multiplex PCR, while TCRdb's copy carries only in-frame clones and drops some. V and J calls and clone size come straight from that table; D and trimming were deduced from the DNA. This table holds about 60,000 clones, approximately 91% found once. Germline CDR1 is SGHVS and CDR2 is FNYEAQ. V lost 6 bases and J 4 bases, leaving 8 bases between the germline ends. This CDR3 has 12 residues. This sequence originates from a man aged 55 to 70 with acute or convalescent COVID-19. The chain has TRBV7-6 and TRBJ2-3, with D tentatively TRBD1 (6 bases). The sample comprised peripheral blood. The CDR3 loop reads CASRGAADTQYF. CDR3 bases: TGTGCCAGCAGGGGGGCGGCAGATACGCAGTATTTT.